This entry lists 14 T cell receptor beta chains sequenced from one sample in a study of molecular identifiers for immune sequencing clone quantification. TCRdb ran MiXCR on the PCR reads and lists one entry per CDR3 protein. The sample lists approximately 590,000 distinct CDR3 sequences; 25% were seen once. Sequencing was done on a sample of naive CD8+ T cells from blood, with Jurkat cell RNA spiked in. Subset denoted: FACS-sorted CD8+CD4-CCR7+CD45RA+ naive T cells. The receptor source for this set is a human donor in good health. Some libraries in this study had Jurkat cell RNA spiked in.

For this clonotype: Likely a read error: the CDR3 ends without its conserved phenylalanine or tryptophan. The rearrangement uses TRBV20-1 and TRBJ1-2; D not resolved. This CDR3 is built from 15 residues. CDR1 and CDR2 from the germline V gene are DFQATT and SNEGSKA (reference sequence). V shed 2 bases and J shed 4 bases, with 17 bases lying between them. Here the CDR3 reads CSARSQQTSGYGYTL. Here the CDR3 DNA reads TGCAGTGCTAGAAGCCAGCAGACATCTGGCTATGGCTACACCCTC.

The chain combines TRBV25-1 with TRBJ2-7, with D tentatively TRBD1 (6 bases). Germline V CDR1 and CDR2: MGHDK, SYGVNS. V was shortened by 3 bases and J by 3 bases, with 12 bases between the two germline ends. CDR3 length: 14 residues. CDR3 DNA sequence: TGTGCCAGCAGTGAGGGGACACCCAACTACGAGCAGTACTTC. It encodes CASSEGTPNYEQYF.

This clonotype came up many times. This chain links TRBV11-3 with TRBJ2-7; D may be TRBD1 or TRBD2 (5 bases each). The CDR3 loop spans 14 amino acids. The germline V gene encodes CDR1 SGHNT and CDR2 YENEEA. V lost 5 bases, J lost 1 base, and 12 bases lay in between. The CDR3 bases are TGTGCCAGCAGCCCCGGGGACGGGTCCTACGAGCAGTACTTC. Translation: CASSPGDGSYEQYF.

This chain links TRBV7-9 with TRBJ2-1, with D perhaps matching TRBD2 (6 bases). The CDR3 is made up of 13 amino acids. In germline, CDR1 is SEHNR, CDR2 FQNEAQ (reference sequence). The germline V and J ends were trimmed by 1 base and 10 bases, with 11 bases remaining between them. CDR3 sequence reads: CASSLVSSVEQFF. CDR3 bases: TGTGCCAGCAGCTTAGTGTCTAGCGTAGAGCAGTTCTTC. The full variable domain, rest sourced from reference TRBV7-9 and TRBJ2-1, is DTGVSQNPRHKITKRGQNVTFRCDPISEHNRLYWYRQTLGQGPEFLTYFQNEAQLEKSRLLSDRFSAERPKGSFSTLEIQRTEQGDSAMYLCASSLVSSVEQFFGPGTRLTVL.

V is TRBV20-1 and J is TRBJ2-5, with D unclear. The ends were cut back, 2 bases at V and 4 bases at J, with 17 bases in the middle. CDR1 DFQATT and CDR2 SNEGSKA come from the germline V gene (reference sequence). This CDR3 comprises 15 residues. The CDR3 bases are TGCAGTGCTAGACTCCCCCCCTTGGGCGTAGAGACCCAGTACTTC. This translates into CSARLPPLGVETQYF.

The chain is built from TRBV5-1 and TRBJ2-7; the match to TRBD2 covers 7 bases. The CDR3 contains 15 residues. Germline V gene lookup returns CDR1 SGHRS and CDR2 YFSETQ. J was trimmed by 2 bases and V by 4 bases; bases with no gene match: 9. This chain's CDR3 is CASSPRGELPYEQYF. CDR3 bases: TGCGCCAGCAGCCCCCGGGGGGAGCTTCCCTACGAGCAGTACTTC.

A note on this clonotype: Since a much larger clone is just one base distant, this may be a read error. V gene TRBV5-1 combines with J gene TRBJ2-7; tentative D call: TRBD1 (5 bases). Germline V gives CDR1 SGHRS, CDR2 YFSETQ. V lost 0 bases, J lost 5 bases, and 12 bases lay in between. The CDR3 covers 14 residues. The CDR3 sequence: CASSLEGRGDEQYF. The DNA for the CDR3 is TGCGCCAGCAGCTTGGAGGGAAGGGGCGACGAGCAGTACTTC.

This clonotype has at least ten counts. V gene TRBV28 combines with J gene TRBJ1-6, with D uncertain. Germline CDR1 MDHEN, CDR2 SYDVKM. V shed 3 bases and J shed 10 bases, with 13 bases lying between them. CDR3 length equals 14 residues. The CDR3 sequence is CASSLGPSGSPLHF. CDR3 nucleotides: TGTGCCAGCAGTTTGGGTCCCAGCGGATCACCCCTCCACTTT.

Points on this clonotype: Germline and junction disagree at one end, which may indicate a read error. The rearrangement links TRBV19 to TRBJ1-3; a possible D gene is TRBD1 (6 bases). Germline loops: CDR1 LNHDA, CDR2 SQIVND (reference sequence). The CDR3 has 16 residues. DNA of the CDR3: TGTGCCAGTAGTGTCGGGACGAGGGGGACTGGAAACACCACATATTTT. This sequence encodes CASSVGTRGTGNTTYF. The entire variable domain, with the rest obtained from reference TRBV19 and TRBJ1-3, is as follows: DGGITQSPKYLFRKEGQNVTLSCEQNLNHDAMYWYRQDPGQGLRLIYYSQIVNDFQKGDIAEGYSVSREKKESFPLTVTSAQKNPTAFYLCASSVGTRGTGNTTYFGEGSWLTVV.

This clonotype appeared a few times. The chain couples TRBV4-1 to TRBJ2-7; D possibly corresponds to TRBD2 (5 bases). CDR3 length: 16 residues. Germline-derived CDR1 and CDR2 are MGHRA and YSYEKL. Trimming left V 0 bases short and J 1 base short, with 13 bases between. CDR3 amino acids: CASSQDPGVGSYEQYF. CDR3 in DNA: TGCGCCAGCAGCCAAGACCCCGGGGTTGGGTCCTACGAGCAGTACTTC.

V and J are TRBV27 and TRBJ2-3, with 14 bases identical to TRBD2. Germline CDR1 is MNHEY and CDR2 is SMNVEV (reference sequence). J gave up 1 base and V 0 bases, and 0 bases lay outside the gene matches. CDR3 size: 17 residues. The CDR3 here is CASSLSGLAGGTDTQYF. CDR3 nucleotide sequence: TGTGCCAGCAGTTTATCGGGACTAGCGGGAGGCACAGATACGCAGTATTTT.

The chain carries TRBV11-2 and TRBJ1-1, with no clear D. CDR1 SGHAT and CDR2 FQNNGV come from the germline V gene. The CDR3 loop spans 14 amino acids. V lost 1 base to trimming and J lost 1 base, with 7 bases between them. In DNA form, the CDR3 reads TGTGCCAGCAGCTTAGGTAACCCGAACACTGAAGCTTTCTTT. This gives the protein CASSLGNPNTEAFF.

This clonotype was counted ten times or more. The rearrangement links TRBV20-1 to TRBJ2-7; the D gene could be TRBD1 or TRBD2 (5 bases each). Deletions cut 7 bases from V and 2 bases from J, with 12 bases between. CDR1 is DFQATT, CDR2 SNEGSKA, per germline (reference sequence). The length of the CDR3 is 12 residues. CDR3 loop: CSGWDGAYEQYF. Written as DNA, the CDR3 is TGCAGTGGATGGGACGGTGCCTACGAGCAGTACTTC.

This clonotype was found many times. The chain combines TRBV29-1 with TRBJ1-5; D gene ambiguous. CDR1 is SQVTM and CDR2 is ANQGSEA in the germline V gene. Trimming took 3 bases from V and 5 from J, leaving 17 bases between them. This CDR3 is 15 amino acids long. In DNA, the CDR3 is TGCAGCGTTGAGCCGGATGGAAGCTTCGATCAGCCCCAGCATTTT. Translation: CSVEPDGSFDQPQHF.